Shown below are 17 T cell receptor beta chains from a single sample sequenced in a study of blood T cell repertoires in COVID-19. Generated by immunoSEQ multiplex PCR, the TCRdb table keeps only in-frame clones and is missing some. This sample has about 34,000 clones, with roughly 92% found just once. Material: peripheral blood. The source of these receptors is a human donor in a cohort sampled during active COVID-19.

The chain uses TRBV21-1 and TRBJ1-5. TRBV21-1 is marked as a pseudogene. The CDR3 is made up of 17 amino acids. CDR3 in DNA: TGTGCCAGCAGCGGGAGAAATAGCCCTTTCAACAATCAGCCCCAGCATTTT. Translating it yields CASSGRNSPFNNQPQHF.

The CDR3 loop reads CASSISGGSTDTQYF. CDR3 DNA sequence: TGTGCCAGCAGCATTAGCGGGGGTAGCACAGATACGCAGTATTTT. The gene calls are TRBV5-6 and TRBJ2-3; 9 bases map to TRBD2. CDR3 length: 15 amino acids. Per germline, CDR1 SGHDT and CDR2 YYEEEE. V dropped 4 bases and J dropped 0; count of bases not matched to a gene: 3.

The chain combines TRBV7-9 with TRBJ1-2; 7 nucleotides match TRBD1. The CDR3 is made up of 15 amino acids. Germline V gives CDR1 SEHNR, CDR2 FQNEAQ (reference sequence). Trimming removed 4 bases from V and 4 bases from J; junction bases left unmatched: 9. CDR3 DNA: TGTGCCAGCAGCTCTGTTCGCGACAGGGTCTATGGCTACACCTTC. Its translation is CASSSVRDRVYGYTF.

The V and J genes are TRBV10-1 and TRBJ1-3; D gene unclear. The CDR3 extends over 13 amino acids. Germline-derived CDR1 and CDR2 are WNHNN and SYGVQD (reference sequence). Trimming took 3 bases from V and 4 from J, leaving 7 bases between them. The chain's CDR3 is CASSEIPGNTIYF. The CDR3 nucleotides are TGCGCCAGCAGTGAAATTCCGGGAAACACCATATATTTT.

The chain links TRBV19 to TRBJ1-4; 8 bases agree with TRBD1. The CDR3 has 13 amino acids. Per the germline V gene, CDR1 is LNHDA and CDR2 is SQIVND (reference sequence). Trimming cost V 9 bases and J 7 bases; bases outside gene matches: 7. Here the CDR3 DNA reads TGTGCCAGCAACAGGGGGTTAAGTGAAAAACTGTTTTTT. Residues: CASNRGLSEKLFF. The entire variable domain, with the rest obtained from reference TRBV19 and TRBJ1-4, is as follows: DGGITQSPKYLFRKEGQNVTLSCEQNLNHDAMYWYRQDPGQGLRLIYYSQIVNDFQKGDIAEGYSVSREKKESFPLTVTSAQKNPTAFYLCASNRGLSEKLFFGSGTQLSVL.

This clone was counted once. The chain recombines TRBV27 with TRBJ2-7; 9 bases agree with TRBD1. Germline lookup yields CDR1 MNHEY and CDR2 SMNVEV (reference sequence). V trimming: 2 bases; J trimming: 5 bases; junction bases outside the gene matches: 7. The CDR3 totals 15 residues. The CDR3 DNA sequence: TGTGCCAGCAGTTTACCGGGACAGGGCGTACACGAGCAGTACTTC. Its protein product is CASSLPGQGVHEQYF.

The V and J genes are TRBV4-1 and TRBJ2-3, with D hard to call. Per germline, CDR1 MGHRA and CDR2 YSYEKL. The germline V and J ends were trimmed by 4 bases and 4 bases, with 12 bases remaining between them. CDR3 length: 14 residues. CDR3 in amino acids: CASSLLTGSDTQYF. Written as DNA, the CDR3 is TGCGCCAGCAGCCTGTTGACTGGGTCAGATACGCAGTATTTT.

The gene calls are TRBV12-5 and TRBJ2-1, with 11 positions matching TRBD1. CDR1 is LGHNT, CDR2 FRNRAP, per germline. The CDR3 has 16 residues. J was trimmed by 7 bases and V by 1 base; bases with no gene match: 6. The CDR3 coding sequence is TGTGCTAGTGGTTTGGGAATACGGGACAGGGGGAATGAGCAGTTCTTC. It specifies CASGLGIRDRGNEQFF.

The V and J genes are TRBV16 and TRBJ2-7; 13 bases align to TRBD2. Looked up from germline, CDR1 is KGHSY and CDR2 is FQNENV. The trim removed 7 bases at V and 4 bases at J, leaving 4 bases unmatched. This CDR3 is 14 amino acids long. The CDR3 spells CASNPGLAGYEQYF. CDR3 DNA sequence: TGTGCCAGCAACCCGGGACTAGCGGGGTACGAGCAGTACTTC.

V and J are TRBV4-1 and TRBJ1-6; weak D call: TRBD1 (5 bases). Germline V gives CDR1 MGHRA, CDR2 YSYEKL. The CDR3 contains 14 residues. V lost 0 bases, J lost 11 bases, and 11 bases lay in between. CDR3 DNA: TGCGCCAGCAGCCAAGAAGGGGAGGGAGCACCCCTCCACTTT. This codes for CASSQEGEGAPLHF.

The V and J genes are TRBV7-9 and TRBJ2-7; 11 nucleotides match TRBD2. This CDR3 region has 16 residues. The V gene's germline CDR1 is SEHNR and CDR2 FQNEAQ (reference sequence). The V and J ends lost 4 bases and 3 bases, in that order; junction bases with no gene match: 8. CDR3 DNA: TGTGCCAGCAGCTCAACTCTCACTAGCGGGAGCTACGAGCAGTACTTC. Protein: CASSSTLTSGSYEQYF.

About this clone: Other DNA sequences from this sample encode an identical CDR3 as well. The rearrangement joins TRBV7-9 to TRBJ2-3; no firm D call. Germline V gene lookup returns CDR1 SEHNR and CDR2 FQNEAQ (reference sequence). The CDR3 runs 15 residues. V was clipped by 1 base and J by 0 bases, with 8 bases between them. CDR3 sequence reads: CASSLGGTSTDTQYF. In DNA, the CDR3 is TGTGCCAGCAGCTTAGGCGGAACTAGCACAGATACGCAGTATTTT.

This chain uses TRBV5-4 with TRBJ2-3; the D is unclear. The CDR3 sequence is 15 residues long. V gave up 0 bases and J gave up 2 bases, with 10 bases separating them. CDR1 is SGHNT and CDR2 is YYREEE in the germline V gene (reference sequence). The CDR3 reads CASSLGLEFTDTQYF. CDR3 nucleotides: TGTGCCAGCAGCTTGGGGTTGGAGTTCACAGATACGCAGTATTTT.

The CDR3 loop is CASSLGTGVTYEQYF. DNA of the CDR3: TGTGCCAGCAGCTTGGGGACAGGGGTTACCTACGAGCAGTACTTC. V is TRBV14 and J is TRBJ2-7; 10 bases map to TRBD1. Looked up from germline, CDR1 is SGHDN and CDR2 is FVKESK. CDR3 length: 15 residues. V gave up 5 bases and J gave up 2 bases; unmatched junction bases: 6.

J is TRBJ2-7 and V is TRBV5-1, with 7 bases identical to TRBD1. This CDR3 is 14 amino acids long. Germline CDR1 and CDR2: SGHRS and YFSETQ. After removal of 3 bases from V and 4 bases from J, the junction contained 7 bases not matched to a gene. CDR3 sequence (DNA): TGCGCCAGCAGCTCGAGGGCAGGGGGATACGAGCAGTACTTC. Amino acid sequence: CASSSRAGGYEQYF.

The chain links TRBV10-3 to TRBJ1-2; D gene unclear. In germline, CDR1 is ENHRY, CDR2 SYGVKD. The CDR3 runs 18 residues. V gave up 5 bases and J gave up 0 bases, with 22 bases separating them. The CDR3: CAISTHPVSTAANYGYTF. The DNA for the CDR3 is TGTGCCATCAGTACCCATCCGGTTAGCACGGCAGCTAACTATGGCTACACCTTC.

The V call is TRBV30, the J call TRBJ1-1; D possibly corresponds to TRBD1 (5 bases). This CDR3 comprises 14 residues. Germline-derived CDR1 and CDR2 are GTSNPN and SVGIG (reference sequence). V was pared by 2 bases and J by 1 base, with 11 bases between. Here the CDR3 reads CAWSSGRENTEAFF. In DNA form, the CDR3 reads TGTGCCTGGAGTTCAGGGAGGGAGAACACTGAAGCTTTCTTT.